This T cell receptor (beta chain) was captured in a study of cytomegalovirus exposure and HLA in healthy donors. The PCR ran on 60 Vbeta and 13 Jbeta primers. Method: immunoSEQ multiplex PCR; TCRdb's copy keeps in-frame clones and lacks some. In the table there are some 180,000 clones, 70% to 85% of which are singletons. Trimming removed 3 bases at V and 0 bases at J, with 6 bases between. In germline, CDR1 is GTSNPN, CDR2 SVGIG (reference sequence). This CDR3 region has 13 residues. Donors counted as nominally healthy when sampled, yet unrecorded immune exposures were likely. The sample holds one count of this clone. Its antigen is not known. Other DNA variants within this sample encode the same CDR3. Findings of the study overall: Previously analyzed data showed that most TCR beta V segments were productive at a frequency of about 90% or about 30%. DRB1 had the most TCR associations and HLA-C the fewest, a later analysis found, with rates varying by HLA locus. Indistinguishability led to the exclusion of some V segments, TRBV6-2 and TRBV6-3 included.

This clonotype originated in a woman aged 55-75 years in good health and CMV-seropositive. Sequencing used PBMCs. The chain uses TRBV30 and TRBJ1-3; D is uncertain. The CDR3 sequence is CAWSLGSGNTIYF. For the CDR3, the DNA is TGTGCCTGGAGCCTCGGCTCTGGAAACACCATATATTTT.